The source of this T cell receptor beta chain is a study of cytomegalovirus exposure and HLA in healthy donors. Background on the study: A subsequent analysis stated that the approximately 120 validation repertoires were run on the same platform as the approximately 660 first-cohort repertoires.

The study's findings and limits: Across donors, most TCRs were seen rarely, yet some public ones were widespread. A few CMV-associated chains were confirmed in vitro to be specific for CMV antigens. There were 164 TCR beta chains listed as cytomegalovirus-associated.

Per germline, CDR1 WSHSY and CDR2 SAAADI. Trimming cost V 7 bases and J 3 bases; bases outside gene matches: 10. The CDR3 is 15 amino acids. As for this clone: Its antigen is as yet unknown.

Produced via immunoSEQ multiplex PCR; TCRdb's table is partial and in-frame only. The sample yields approximately 220,000 clones, over 80% seen once. The gene calls are TRBV10-2 and TRBJ2-7; the match to TRBD2 covers 9 bases. Sequenced sample: PBMCs. The sequence was obtained from a young woman in good health and CMV-seronegative. The CDR3 DNA is TGCGCCAGCACCCGAGAAGCGGGAGGAGACTACGAGCAGTACTTC. Translating gives CASTREAGGDYEQYF.